Below, 20 T cell receptor beta chains from the same sample are listed, as sequenced in a study of blood T cell repertoires in COVID-19. Some clones are missing from TCRdb's copy, which holds only in-frame ones; the method was immunoSEQ multiplex PCR. The sample holds 250,000 or so clones, approximately 83% seen once. The sample consisted of PBMCs or T cells enriched from blood (not recorded which). The receptors derive from a man aged 45 to 65 who had recovered from COVID-19.

V gene TRBV3-1 (or the pseudogene TRBV3-2) combines with J gene TRBJ2-7, with D maybe TRBD2 (7 bases). Germline V gene lookup returns CDR1 LGHDT and CDR2 YNNKEL (reference sequence). With 4 bases removed from V and 2 bases from J, the gap between germline ends came to 15 bases. This CDR3 spans 15 amino acids. The CDR3 region has the DNA TGTGCCAGCAGCCTACGGGGGGCCGGGCCCTACGAGCAGTACTTC. Protein: CASSLRGAGPYEQYF.

This clone was found a few times. V usage is TRBV30 and J usage is TRBJ1-2; 10 bases fit TRBD1. V was pared by 7 bases and J by 5 bases, with 10 bases of the junction left unmatched. CDR3 size: 14 residues. CDR1 and CDR2 from the germline V gene are GTSNPN and SVGIG (reference sequence). The CDR3 reads CASGRTGGFYGYTF. CDR3 DNA sequence: TGTGCCTCGGGGAGGACAGGGGGTTTTTATGGCTACACCTTC.

The gene calls are TRBV3-1 (or the pseudogene TRBV3-2) and TRBJ2-5; 8 positions match TRBD1. This CDR3 has 13 residues. Germline CDR1 reads LGHDT; CDR2 reads YNNKEL (reference sequence). V shed 3 bases, J shed 5 bases, and the junction held 2 bases outside the gene matches. The CDR3: CASSHRGQETQYF. CDR3 DNA: TGTGCCAGCAGCCACAGGGGGCAGGAGACCCAGTACTTC.

The J gene is TRBJ1-4, the V gene TRBV3-1 (or the pseudogene TRBV3-2); D unclear. CDR1 is LGHDT and CDR2 is YNNKEL in the germline V gene (reference sequence). Trimming shortened V by 3 bases and J by 15 bases, and 11 bases separated the two germline ends. This CDR3 has 11 residues. CDR3 loop: CASSHSVSMFF. The DNA of the CDR3 is TGTGCCAGCAGCCACTCAGTCAGTATGTTTTTT.

The rearrangement uses TRBV3-1 (or the pseudogene TRBV3-2) and TRBJ2-4, with 7 bases fitting TRBD1. CDR3 length: 17 residues. With V trimmed by 6 bases and J by 5 bases, 16 bases remained unmatched. CDR1 is LGHDT and CDR2 is YNNKEL in the germline V gene (reference sequence). The CDR3 sequence is CASRPQRTGVEENIQYF. The CDR3 nucleotides are TGTGCCAGCAGACCACAGAGAACAGGGGTAGAGGAAAACATTCAGTACTTC.

The chain is built from TRBV27 and TRBJ1-4; D is possibly TRBD1 (5 bases). This CDR3 has 17 residues. Deletions cut 2 bases from V and 8 bases from J, with 21 bases between. CDR1 is MNHEY and CDR2 is SMNVEV in the germline V gene (reference sequence). The chain's CDR3 is CASSLMPFRGNREKLFF. CDR3 nucleotides: TGTGCCAGCAGTTTAATGCCCTTTCGGGGGAATAGGGAAAAACTGTTTTTT.

The chain links TRBV7-2 to TRBJ2-3; the D gene is possibly TRBD1 (5 bases). Looked up from germline, CDR1 is SGHTA and CDR2 is FQGNSA. The CDR3 spans 14 residues. V was clipped by 5 bases and J by 6 bases, with 15 bases between them. The CDR3 reads CASSPLKGFDTQYF. As DNA, the CDR3 is TGTGCCAGCAGCCCTCTCAAGGGGTTCGATACGCAGTATTTT.

The V and J genes are TRBV28 and TRBJ1-2; TRBD1 aligns across 8 bases. Trimming cost V 5 bases and J 7 bases; bases outside gene matches: 6. CDR3 length: 13 amino acids. The germline V gene encodes CDR1 MDHEN and CDR2 SYDVKM. CDR3 bases: TGTGCCAGCAGTCGGACAGGGAGTTTTGGCTACACCTTC. Translation: CASSRTGSFGYTF.

The genes are TRBV4-2 and TRBJ1-5; perhaps TRBD1 as D (5 bases). CDR1 LGHNA and CDR2 YNFKEQ come from the germline V gene. The V end was cut by 0 bases, the J end by 7 bases, with 13 bases between. The CDR3 is 15 amino acids. CDR3 nucleotide sequence: TGTGCCAGCAGCCAAGACGGAGGGACGAAACAGCCCCAGCATTTT. Its protein is CASSQDGGTKQPQHF.

V and J are TRBV7-2 and TRBJ2-5; 12 nucleotides agree with TRBD2. The CDR3 extends over 18 amino acids. With V trimmed by 5 bases and J by 5 bases, 15 bases remained unmatched. The V gene's germline CDR1 is SGHTA and CDR2 FQGNSA. CDR3 residues: CASSPLAGGRDFAETQYF. CDR3 sequence (DNA): TGTGCCAGCAGCCCTCTAGCGGGAGGGAGGGATTTTGCGGAGACCCAGTACTTC.

J is TRBJ2-3 and V is TRBV5-6; D remains ambiguous. Trimming shortened V by 0 bases and J by 2 bases, and 4 bases separated the two germline ends. The CDR3 is made up of 13 amino acids. Germline values: CDR1 SGHDT, CDR2 YYEEEE. This CDR3 reads CASSLGLTDTQYF. The CDR3 DNA reads TGTGCCAGCAGCTTGGGTCTCACAGATACGCAGTATTTT.

The J gene is TRBJ1-6, the V gene TRBV6-5, with a weak D call TRBD1 (5 bases). Trimming took 7 bases from V and 4 from J, leaving 11 bases between them. CDR1 is MNHEY, CDR2 SVGAGI, per germline. This CDR3 is 14 amino acids long. The CDR3 reads CASTRGSYNSPLHF. DNA of the CDR3: TGTGCCAGCACCCGGGGGAGTTATAATTCACCCCTCCACTTT.

This rearrangement joins TRBV2 to TRBJ1-1, with 9 nucleotides matching TRBD1. V gave up 6 bases and J gave up 1 base; unmatched junction bases: 3. This CDR3 spans 14 amino acids. Germline V lookup: CDR1 SNHLY, CDR2 FYNNEI. This chain's CDR3 is CASRGGQGNTEAFF. In DNA, the CDR3 is TGTGCCAGCAGGGGGGGACAGGGGAACACTGAAGCTTTCTTT.

The rearrangement links TRBV20-1 to TRBJ2-7; D not resolved. The CDR3 is 11 residues long. Germline V gives CDR1 DFQATT, CDR2 SNEGSKA (reference sequence). V lost 0 bases and J 9 bases, leaving 9 bases between the germline ends. CDR3: CSAREALRQYF. CDR3 sequence (DNA): TGCAGTGCTAGAGAGGCACTAAGGCAGTACTTC.

The chain uses TRBV3-1 (or the pseudogene TRBV3-2) and TRBJ1-5, with 9 positions matching TRBD1. This CDR3 comprises 15 residues. Germline CDR1 and CDR2: LGHDT and YNNKEL (reference sequence). J was trimmed by 7 bases and V by 1 base; bases with no gene match: 5. CDR3 nucleotide sequence: TGTGCCAGCAGCCAAGCAGCGGGACAGGGCCAGCCCCAGCATTTT. This codes for CASSQAAGQGQPQHF.

The J gene is TRBJ2-4, the V gene TRBV7-2; 11 bases are a match to TRBD2. The J segment lost 7 bases and the V segment lost 0 bases, leaving 5 bases of the junction unmatched. Germline V CDR1 and CDR2: SGHTA, FQGNSA. This CDR3 region has 16 residues. The CDR3, as DNA: TGTGCCAGCAGCTTAGCGGCTAGCGGGGGGAGGAACATTCAGTACTTC. Protein sequence: CASSLAASGGRNIQYF.

The V and J genes are TRBV11-1 and TRBJ2-6; perhaps TRBD2 as D (5 bases). V shed 5 bases and J shed 3 bases, with 11 bases lying between them. Germline V gene sequence: CDR1 SGHAT, CDR2 FQDESV (reference sequence). This CDR3 contains 15 residues. The CDR3 loop reads CASSPGMGGANVLTF. The CDR3, as DNA: TGTGCCAGCAGCCCGGGGATGGGTGGGGCCAACGTCCTGACTTTC.

This clone was counted once. This chain connects TRBV4-1 to TRBJ2-1, with 10 positions matching TRBD2. The V gene end was trimmed by 1 base and the J gene end by 2 bases; junction bases not matched to a gene: 8. Germline V gives CDR1 MGHRA, CDR2 YSYEKL. The CDR3 has 18 amino acids. The CDR3 reads CASSQGPSGTSAYNEQFF. In DNA form, the CDR3 reads TGCGCCAGCAGCCAAGGGCCATCCGGGACTAGCGCCTACAATGAGCAGTTCTTC.

This clone was seen a handful of times. This sequence joins TRBV11-3 and TRBJ2-7; 7 positions agree with TRBD2. The CDR3 is made up of 15 amino acids. Trimming cost V 1 base and J 5 bases; bases outside gene matches: 8. From germline, CDR1 is SGHNT and CDR2 YENEEA. CDR3: CASSLGTSPVDEQYF. CDR3 bases: TGTGCCAGCAGCTTAGGGACTAGTCCTGTTGACGAGCAGTACTTC.

J is TRBJ2-4 and V is TRBV7-8; the D is unclear. V was pared by 1 base and J by 1 base, with 8 bases between. The germline gives CDR1 SGHVS, CDR2 FQNEAQ. CDR3 size: 15 residues. The CDR3 spells CASSLDLSAKNIQYF. CDR3 nucleotide sequence: TGTGCCAGCAGCTTAGATCTCTCGGCCAAAAACATTCAGTACTTC.